The rows below give T cell receptor beta chains drawn from one sample of a study of regulatory T cells in long-lasting Graves disease. TCRdb reprocessed the multiplex PCR reads with MiXCR, giving one entry per CDR3 protein. Of 400,000 to 450,000 distinct CDR3 sequences in the sample, 15% are singletons; the top ten hold approximately 16%. These records were also assigned to another study, of T cells in Graves' hyperthyroidism and ophthalmopathy.

Source: peripheral blood mononuclear cells (PBMCs), taken at new diagnosis, from a patient treated with antithyroid drugs. All receptors come from a woman aged 25 to 45 with Graves disease. CDR3s include the opening cysteine and the closing phenylalanine or tryptophan. D genes are given only for firm matches. Rows give clone size only sometimes, using once, few, many, or a class for an expanded clone.

TRBV29-1,TRBJ2-2,.,.,TGCAGCGTCGACAGCTTGTTCACCGGGGAGCTGTTTTTT,CSVDSLFTGELFF
TRBV18,TRBJ1-1,.,.,TGTGCCAGCTCACCAACTACAGGGAAGACTGAAGCTTTCTTT,CASSPTTGKTEAFF
TRBV10-1,TRBJ2-1,many,TRBD2,TGCGCCAGCAGTGATCCGACTAGCGGGAGGGCCGGTGAGCAGTTCTTC,CASSDPTSGRAGEQFF
TRBV12-3/TRBV12-4,TRBJ2-1,many,.,TGTGCCAGCAGTTCAGGGCAGGCCAGGGCGGGGCAGTTCTTC,CASSSGQARAGQFF
TRBV28,TRBJ2-5,.,TRBD2,TGTGCCAGCAGTTTACTAGCGGCCGTGGAGACCCAGTACTTC,CASSLLAAVETQYF
TRBV11-2,TRBJ2-1,many,.,TGTGCCAGCAGCTTAGTTGAGAATGAGCAGTTCTTC,CASSLVENEQFF
TRBV19,TRBJ2-4,.,.,TGTGCCAGTAGTATATGGGGTCGGGGAGCAGGAACTGTAGCCAAAAACATTCAGTACTTC,CASSIWGRGAGTVAKNIQYF
TRBV27,TRBJ2-7,many,.,TGTGCCAGCAGTCCCACTGGGACACCCTACGAGCAGTACTTC,CASSPTGTPYEQYF
TRBV20-1,TRBJ2-7,.,.,TGCAGTGCTATCCTGGCGTCCATCTCCTACGAGCAGTACTTC,CSAILASISYEQYF
TRBV4-2,TRBJ1-2,few,.,TGTGCCAGCAGCCAAGATAGAAGGGGCTACACCTTC,CASSQDRRGYTF
TRBV29-1,TRBJ1-2,many,TRBD1,TGCAGCGTAGGACAGGGACCTAACTATGGCTACACCTTC,CSVGQGPNYGYTF
TRBV11-2,TRBJ1-1,.,TRBD1,TGTGCCAGCAGCTTAGCCTGGGACAGGGCTGAAGCTTTCTTT,CASSLAWDRAEAFF
TRBV27,TRBJ2-1,many,TRBD1,TGTGCCAGCAGTTTTCTAGACAGGGGCAATGAGCAGTTCTTC,CASSFLDRGNEQFF
TRBV6-2/TRBV6-3,TRBJ2-5,.,TRBD2,TGCGCCAGCAGTGAAAAAACTGTGACTAGCGGGAGTGTATGGGAGACCCAGTACTTC,CASSEKTVTSGSVWETQYF
TRBV20-1,TRBJ1-2,.,.,TGCAGTGCTAGAGATATTTCAGGGGACTATGGCTACACCTTC,CSARDISGDYGYTF
TRBV6-1,TRBJ2-1,.,.,TGTGCCAGCAGTGAACTCTGGATTCGTGAGCAGTTCTTC,CASSELWIREQFF
TRBV28,TRBJ2-7,many,TRBD1,TGTGCCAGCAGTACAGGGGACGGGTCTTACGAGCAGTACTTC,CASSTGDGSYEQYF
TRBV27,TRBJ2-2,few,.,TGTGCCAGCAGTTTAGTGGGACTGACCGGGGAGCTGTTTTTT,CASSLVGLTGELFF
TRBV6-2/TRBV6-3,TRBJ2-7,many,.,TGTGCCAGCAGACTCGGGATAGCTGACTACGAGCAGTACTTC,CASRLGIADYEQYF
TRBV5-1,TRBJ2-1,few,.,TGCGCCAGCAGCTCAACAGCTTACAATGAGCAGTTCTTC,CASSSTAYNEQFF
TRBV20-1,TRBJ1-2,few,.,TGCAGTGCTAGAGATCTACGGTATGGCTACACCTTC,CSARDLRYGYTF
TRBV30,TRBJ1-2,.,TRBD1,TGTGCCTGGAGTCCCGGGACAGCCTATGGCTACACCTTC,CAWSPGTAYGYTF
TRBV24-1,TRBJ2-1,many,.,TGTGCCACCAGTGCCAGGAGGGGAGAACAGTACGGTTGGTTCTTC,CATSARRGEQYGWFF